The sequence of this TCR beta chain was determined in a study of blood T cell repertoires in COVID-19. In the study overall: The study drew acute and convalescent COVID-19 samples from the United States, Italy and Spain. T cells, B-cell-depleted T cells, or PBMCs supplied cDNA or gDNA.

CDR3 size: 16 residues. Germline CDR1 is SEHNR and CDR2 is FQNEAQ (reference sequence). The V segment lost 6 bases and the J segment 3 bases; nucleotides outside the gene matches: 13. In the source study's methods: Reference gene primer amplification yielded estimated nucleated cell counts. Produced via immunoSEQ multiplex PCR; TCRdb's table is partial and in-frame only. V, J and clone size reflect that table, while D and trimming were determined from the DNA. The sample yields 100,000 to 150,000 clones, around 86% seen once. Sample: peripheral blood. This chain uses TRBV7-9 with TRBJ1-1, with TRBD1 matching over 7 bases. The sequence was obtained from a woman aged 70-85 years with acute or convalescent COVID-19. CDR3 sequence reads: CASSSGGGEGDTEAFF. The CDR3 DNA follows: TGTGCCAGCAGTTCCGGAGGGGGCGAGGGGGACACTGAAGCTTTCTTT. Filled out from reference TRBV7-9 and TRBJ1-1, the complete variable domain reads DTGVSQNPRHKITKRGQNVTFRCDPISEHNRLYWYRQTLGQGPEFLTYFQNEAQLEKSRLLSDRFSAERPKGSFSTLEIQRTEQGDSAMYLCASSSGGGEGDTEAFFGQGTRLTVV.